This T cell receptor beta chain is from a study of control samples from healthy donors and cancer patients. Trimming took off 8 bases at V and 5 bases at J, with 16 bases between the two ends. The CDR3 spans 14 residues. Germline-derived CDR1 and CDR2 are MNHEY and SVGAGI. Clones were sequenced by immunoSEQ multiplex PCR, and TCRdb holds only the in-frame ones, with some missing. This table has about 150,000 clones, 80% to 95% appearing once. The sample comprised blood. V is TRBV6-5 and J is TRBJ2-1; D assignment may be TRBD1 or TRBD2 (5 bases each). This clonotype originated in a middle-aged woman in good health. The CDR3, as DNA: TGTGCCAGCGCCAAAGATGGGGGAAACAATGAGCAGTTCTTC. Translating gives CASAKDGGNNEQFF.